Below are 15 T cell receptor beta chains sequenced from a single sample in a study of blood T cell repertoires in COVID-19. Sequencing was performed with immunoSEQ multiplex PCR; in TCRdb, only in-frame clones are kept and a portion is missing. The table shows about 490,000 clones, with around 85% occurring only once. Sample: peripheral blood. The receptors originated from a human donor in a cohort sampled during active COVID-19.

The chain uses TRBV6-5 and TRBJ2-2; D perhaps matches TRBD2 (5 bases). The length of the CDR3 is 14 residues. Between the trimmed V and J ends, which lost 6 bases and 1 base, there was a span of 9 bases. The germline V gene encodes CDR1 MNHEY and CDR2 SVGAGI. CDR3 bases: TGTGCCAGCAGCAAAGGGAGGAACACCGGGGAGCTGTTTTTT. Residues: CASSKGRNTGELFF.

The rearrangement joins TRBV2 to TRBJ1-5; TRBD1 matches 11 bases. The CDR3 is 16 residues long. The J segment lost 7 bases and the V segment lost 3 bases, leaving 8 bases of the junction unmatched. CDR1 SNHLY and CDR2 FYNNEI come from the germline V gene. CDR3 amino acids: CASSDQRDRGNQPQHF. In nucleotides, the CDR3 is TGTGCCAGCAGTGATCAACGGGACAGGGGGAACCAGCCCCAGCATTTT.

This sequence joins TRBV19 and TRBJ1-3; 7 bases fit TRBD1. The CDR3 runs 15 residues. Germline V gene data show CDR1 as LNHDA and CDR2 as SQIVND (reference sequence). With V trimmed by 5 bases and J by 2 bases, 6 bases remained unmatched. CDR3 amino acids: CASSPTGEPGNTIYF. The CDR3 DNA sequence: TGTGCCAGTAGTCCAACAGGGGAGCCTGGAAACACCATATATTTT.

Remarks on this clone: In this CDR3 the conserved last residue, phenylalanine or tryptophan, is missing, so a read error is likely. Because the CDR3's place on the DNA is in doubt, the DNA is left out and the CDR3 is given as listed by TCRdb. The V call is TRBV30, the J call TRBJ1-1; the table assigns TRBD1, which was not confirmed against the DNA. The CDR3 is made up of 12 amino acids, end residues included. CDR1 is GTSNPN and CDR2 is SVGIG in the germline V gene (reference sequence). The CDR3 sequence is CAWSPRVGTVSL.

This clone has more than one count but fewer than ten. This chain connects TRBV6-5 to TRBJ1-1, with 7 positions matching TRBD1. The germline V gene has CDR1 MNHEY and CDR2 SVGAGI. V lost 8 bases to trimming and J lost 1 base; unmatched junction nucleotides: 7. The CDR3 runs to 14 residues. The CDR3 coding sequence is TGTGCCAGCGTAGGGACAGCTGAGAACACTGAAGCTTTCTTT. It translates to CASVGTAENTEAFF.

The gene calls are TRBV6-4 and TRBJ1-1; D gene uncertain. Germline V gene data show CDR1 as MRHNA and CDR2 as SNTAGT. The CDR3 has 13 residues. The V gene lost 3 bases and the J gene lost 7 bases, with 12 bases spanning the gap. CDR3 DNA: TGTGCCAGCAGTGATGGAGGGATCGGTGAAGCTTTCTTT. Translating gives CASSDGGIGEAFF.

The rearrangement links TRBV2 to TRBJ2-7; 11 positions match TRBD2. Germline V gene data show CDR1 as SNHLY and CDR2 as FYNNEI. V lost 6 bases and J lost 6; bases outside the gene matches: 10. The CDR3 consists of 15 residues. The CDR3 is CASRQLAGGALEQYF. CDR3 in DNA: TGTGCCAGCAGACAGTTAGCGGGAGGGGCGCTCGAGCAGTACTTC.

As for this clone: The same CDR3 also results from other DNA sequences found in this sample. V is TRBV9 and J is TRBJ1-2, with 10 positions matching TRBD1. The trim removed 0 bases at V and 4 bases at J, leaving 0 bases unmatched. Germline-derived CDR1 and CDR2 are SGDLS and YYNGEE. CDR3 length: 14 residues. CDR3 protein: CASSVGTGGYGYTF. In nucleotides, the CDR3 is TGTGCCAGCAGCGTAGGGACAGGGGGCTATGGCTACACCTTC.

The rearrangement links TRBV7-2 to TRBJ2-2, with 10 nucleotides matching TRBD1. The length of the CDR3 is 17 residues. The J segment lost 4 bases and the V segment lost 1 base, leaving 6 bases of the junction unmatched. Germline-derived CDR1 and CDR2 are SGHTA and FQGNSA. This CDR3 is CASSLVGTGATTGELFF. The CDR3 DNA follows: TGTGCCAGCAGCTTAGTAGGGACAGGGGCTACCACCGGGGAGCTGTTTTTT. The complete variable domain, with remaining parts taken from reference TRBV7-2 and TRBJ2-2, reads GAGVSQSPSNKVTEKGKDVELRCDPISGHTALYWYRQSLGQGLEFLIYFQGNSAPDKSGLPSDRFSAERTGGSVSTLTIQRTQQEDSAVYLCASSLVGTGATTGELFFGEGSRLTVL.

The genes are TRBV28 and TRBJ2-1; possible D gene TRBD1, 6 bases. CDR3 size: 12 residues. CDR1 MDHEN and CDR2 SYDVKM come from the germline V gene. The V end was cut by 3 bases, the J end by 14 bases, with 14 bases between. CDR3 DNA sequence: TGTGCCAGCAGTTTGTCCGGGACAAGTAAGTTCTTC. Translation: CASSLSGTSKFF.

The V call is TRBV10-3, the J call TRBJ1-5; 7 bases match TRBD1. With 3 bases clipped from V and 5 bases from J, the junction kept 4 bases outside the gene matches. Per the germline V gene, CDR1 is ENHRY and CDR2 is SYGVKD. The CDR3 totals 14 residues. For the CDR3, the DNA is TGTGCCATCAGTGAACAGGGGATCGATCAGCCCCAGCATTTT. It codes for CAISEQGIDQPQHF.

The chain carries TRBV6-1 and TRBJ1-6, with a possible D match to TRBD1 (6 bases). Germline V lookup: CDR1 MNHNS, CDR2 SASEGT. The CDR3 is 13 residues long. Trimming pared 0 bases from V and 10 bases from J, leaving 7 bases between. DNA of the CDR3: TGTGCCAGCAGTGAAGCGCAGGGGTCACCCCTCCACTTT. Protein: CASSEAQGSPLHF.

The chain joins TRBV19 to TRBJ1-2; 7 nucleotides line up with TRBD1. Germline V gene sequence: CDR1 LNHDA, CDR2 SQIVND (reference sequence). J lost 6 bases, V lost 2 bases, and 12 bases had no gene match. This CDR3 has 16 amino acids. CDR3 in DNA: TGTGCCAGTAGTATACAATCACAGGGGTCGCAGAATGGCTACACCTTC. It translates to CASSIQSQGSQNGYTF.

CDR3 coding DNA: TGTGCCAGCAGTTACTCCGTCCCAGAGACCCAGTACTTC. Protein sequence: CASSYSVPETQYF. This chain connects TRBV6-6 to TRBJ2-5; D is undetermined. V was cut by 0 bases and J by 4 bases, with 6 bases left in between. Germline lookup yields CDR1 MNHNY and CDR2 SVGAGI (reference sequence). The CDR3 loop spans 13 amino acids.

V and J are TRBV6-2 or TRBV6-3 and TRBJ1-2; no definite D call. Trimming took 5 bases from V and 8 from J, leaving 15 bases between them. This CDR3 region has 13 residues. Germline lookup yields CDR1 MNHEY and CDR2 SVGEGT. CDR3 DNA sequence: TGTGCCAGCAGTCGAACAGCCGTAGGAGGCTACACCTTC. Translating it yields CASSRTAVGGYTF.